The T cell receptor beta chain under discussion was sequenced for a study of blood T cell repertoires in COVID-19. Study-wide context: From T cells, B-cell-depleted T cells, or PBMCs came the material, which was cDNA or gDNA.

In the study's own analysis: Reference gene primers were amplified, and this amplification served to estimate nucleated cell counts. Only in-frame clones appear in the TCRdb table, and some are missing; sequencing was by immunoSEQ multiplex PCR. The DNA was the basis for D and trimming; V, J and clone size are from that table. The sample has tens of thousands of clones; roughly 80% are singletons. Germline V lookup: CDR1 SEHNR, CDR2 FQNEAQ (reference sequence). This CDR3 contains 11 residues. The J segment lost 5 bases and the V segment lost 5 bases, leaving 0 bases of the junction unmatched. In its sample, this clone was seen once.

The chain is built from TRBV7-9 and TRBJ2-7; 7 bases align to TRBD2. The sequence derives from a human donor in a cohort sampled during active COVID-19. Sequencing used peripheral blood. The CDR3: CASSGRDEQYF. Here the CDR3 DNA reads TGTGCCAGCAGCGGGAGGGACGAGCAGTACTTC.